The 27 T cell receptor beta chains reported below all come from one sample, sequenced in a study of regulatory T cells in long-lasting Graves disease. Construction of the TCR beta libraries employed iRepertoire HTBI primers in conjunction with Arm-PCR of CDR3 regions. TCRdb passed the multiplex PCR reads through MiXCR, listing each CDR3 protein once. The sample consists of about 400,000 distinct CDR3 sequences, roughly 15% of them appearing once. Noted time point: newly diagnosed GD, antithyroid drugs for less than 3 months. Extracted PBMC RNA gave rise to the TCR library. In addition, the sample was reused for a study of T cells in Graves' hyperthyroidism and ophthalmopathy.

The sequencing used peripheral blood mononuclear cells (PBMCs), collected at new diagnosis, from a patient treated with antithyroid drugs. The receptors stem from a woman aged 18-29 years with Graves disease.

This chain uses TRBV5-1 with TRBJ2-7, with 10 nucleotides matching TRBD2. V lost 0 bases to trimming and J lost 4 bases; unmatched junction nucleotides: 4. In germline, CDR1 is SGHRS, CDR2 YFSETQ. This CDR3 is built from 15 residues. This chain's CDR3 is CASSLALAGEYEQYF. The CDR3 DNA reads TGCGCCAGCAGCTTGGCGCTAGCGGGGGAGTACGAGCAGTACTTC.

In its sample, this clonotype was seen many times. The CDR3 DNA follows: TGTGCCCACCGACAGGGTCCAAATCAGCCCCAGCATTTT. Encoded protein: CAHRQGPNQPQHF. This chain links TRBV28 with TRBJ1-5; 7 positions match TRBD1. The CDR3 spans 13 residues. Losses at the gene ends were 11 bases for V and 4 bases for J; bases not matched to a gene: 8. CDR1 and CDR2 (germline): MDHEN, SYDVKM. Supplemented by reference TRBV28 and TRBJ1-5, the full variable domain reads DVKVTQSSRYLVKRTGEKVFLECVQDMDHENMFWYRQDPGLGLRLIYFSYDVKMKEKGDIPEGYSVSREKKERFSLILESASTNQTSMYLCAHRQGPNQPQHFGDGTRLSIL.

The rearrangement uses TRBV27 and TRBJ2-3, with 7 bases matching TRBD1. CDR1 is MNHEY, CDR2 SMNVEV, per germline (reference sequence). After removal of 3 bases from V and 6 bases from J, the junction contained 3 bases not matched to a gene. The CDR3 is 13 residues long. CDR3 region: CASSLYRGDTQYF. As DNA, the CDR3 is TGTGCCAGCAGTTTGTACAGGGGTGATACGCAGTATTTT.

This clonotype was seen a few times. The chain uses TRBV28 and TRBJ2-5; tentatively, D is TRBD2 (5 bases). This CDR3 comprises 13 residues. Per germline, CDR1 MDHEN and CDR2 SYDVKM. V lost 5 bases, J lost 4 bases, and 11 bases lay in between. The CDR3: CASSTPAGETQYF. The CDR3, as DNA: TGTGCCAGCAGTACTCCCGCGGGAGAGACCCAGTACTTC. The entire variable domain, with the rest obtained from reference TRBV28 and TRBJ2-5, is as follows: DVKVTQSSRYLVKRTGEKVFLECVQDMDHENMFWYRQDPGLGLRLIYFSYDVKMKEKGDIPEGYSVSREKKERFSLILESASTNQTSMYLCASSTPAGETQYFGPGTRLLVL.

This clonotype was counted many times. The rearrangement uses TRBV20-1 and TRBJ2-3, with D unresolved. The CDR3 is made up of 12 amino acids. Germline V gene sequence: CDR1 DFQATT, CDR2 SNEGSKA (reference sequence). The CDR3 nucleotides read TGCAGCCCCTTCAGGTCGGCAGATACGCAGTATTTT. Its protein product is CSPFRSADTQYF.

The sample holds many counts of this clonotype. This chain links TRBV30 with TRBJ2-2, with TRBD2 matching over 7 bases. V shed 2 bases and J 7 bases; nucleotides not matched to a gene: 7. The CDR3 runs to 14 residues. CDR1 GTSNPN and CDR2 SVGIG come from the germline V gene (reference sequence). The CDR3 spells CAWSNGGRYGELFF. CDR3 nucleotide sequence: TGTGCCTGGAGTAACGGGGGGAGATACGGGGAGCTGTTTTTT.

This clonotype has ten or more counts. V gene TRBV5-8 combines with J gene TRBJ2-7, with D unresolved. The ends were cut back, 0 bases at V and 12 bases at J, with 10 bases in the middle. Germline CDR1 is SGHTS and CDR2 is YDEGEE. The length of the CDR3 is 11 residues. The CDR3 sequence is CASSLETVSYF. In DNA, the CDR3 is TGTGCCAGCAGCTTGGAAACAGTATCGTACTTC.

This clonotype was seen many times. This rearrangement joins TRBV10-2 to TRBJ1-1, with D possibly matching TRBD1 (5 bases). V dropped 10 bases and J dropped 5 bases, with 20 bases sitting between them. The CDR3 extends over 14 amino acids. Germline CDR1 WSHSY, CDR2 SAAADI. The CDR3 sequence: CATPTSGDWTEAFF. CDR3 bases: TGCGCCACCCCGACCTCGGGGGATTGGACTGAAGCTTTCTTT.

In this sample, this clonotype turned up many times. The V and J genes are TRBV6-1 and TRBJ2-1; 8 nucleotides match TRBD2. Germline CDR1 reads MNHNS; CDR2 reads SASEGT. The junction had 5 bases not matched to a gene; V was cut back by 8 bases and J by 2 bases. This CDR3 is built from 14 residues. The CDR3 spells CASEAGGPYNEQFF. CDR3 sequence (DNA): TGTGCCAGCGAGGCGGGGGGACCCTACAATGAGCAGTTCTTC.

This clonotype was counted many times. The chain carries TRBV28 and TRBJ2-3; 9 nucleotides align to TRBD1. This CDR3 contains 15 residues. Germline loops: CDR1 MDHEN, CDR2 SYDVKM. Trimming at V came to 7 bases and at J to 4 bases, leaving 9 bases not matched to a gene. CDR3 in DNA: TGTGCCAGCACCTGGGACAGGGATGTCGCAGATACGCAGTATTTT. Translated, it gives CASTWDRDVADTQYF.

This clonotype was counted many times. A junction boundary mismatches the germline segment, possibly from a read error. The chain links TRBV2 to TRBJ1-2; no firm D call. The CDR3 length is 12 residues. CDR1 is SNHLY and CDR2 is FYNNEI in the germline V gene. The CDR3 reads CASSEENYGYTF. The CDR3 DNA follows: TGCGCCAGCAGTGAGGAGAACTATGGCTACACCTTC.

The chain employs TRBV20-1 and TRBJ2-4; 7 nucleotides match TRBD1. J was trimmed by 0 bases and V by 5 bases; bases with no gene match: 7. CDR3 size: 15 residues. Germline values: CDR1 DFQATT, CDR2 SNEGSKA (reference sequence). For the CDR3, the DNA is TGCAGTGCTCGCCGGGACAGTCTAGCCAAAAACATTCAGTACTTC. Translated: CSARRDSLAKNIQYF.

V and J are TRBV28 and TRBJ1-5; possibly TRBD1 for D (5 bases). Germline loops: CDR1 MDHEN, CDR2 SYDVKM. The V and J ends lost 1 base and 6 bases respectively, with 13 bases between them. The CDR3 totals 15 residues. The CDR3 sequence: CASSLSRARVQPQHF. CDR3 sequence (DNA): TGTGCCAGCAGTTTATCCAGGGCCCGTGTTCAGCCCCAGCATTTT.

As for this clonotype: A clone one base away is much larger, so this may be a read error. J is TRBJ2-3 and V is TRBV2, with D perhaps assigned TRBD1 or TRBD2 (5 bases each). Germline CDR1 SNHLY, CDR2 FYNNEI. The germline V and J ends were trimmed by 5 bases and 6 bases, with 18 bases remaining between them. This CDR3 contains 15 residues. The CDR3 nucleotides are TGTGCCAGCAGTACCGGGGCTACGACATCGGATACGCAGTATTTT. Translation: CASSTGATTSDTQYF.

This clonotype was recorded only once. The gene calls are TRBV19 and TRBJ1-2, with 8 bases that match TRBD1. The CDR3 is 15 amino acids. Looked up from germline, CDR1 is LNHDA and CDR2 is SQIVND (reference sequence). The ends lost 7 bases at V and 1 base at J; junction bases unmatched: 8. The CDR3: CASTPPDRDNYGYTF. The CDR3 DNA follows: TGTGCCAGTACTCCACCGGACAGGGATAACTATGGCTACACCTTC.

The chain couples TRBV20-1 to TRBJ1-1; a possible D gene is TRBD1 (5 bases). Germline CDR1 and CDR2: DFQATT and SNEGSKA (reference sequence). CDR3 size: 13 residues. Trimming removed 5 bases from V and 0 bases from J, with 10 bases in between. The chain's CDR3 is CSAYNRMNTEAFF. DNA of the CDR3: TGCAGTGCTTACAACAGGATGAACACTGAAGCTTTCTTT.

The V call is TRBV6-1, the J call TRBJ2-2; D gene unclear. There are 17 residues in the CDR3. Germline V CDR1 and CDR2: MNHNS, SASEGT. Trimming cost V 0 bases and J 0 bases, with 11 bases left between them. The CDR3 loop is CASSEALYSPNTGELFF. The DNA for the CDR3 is TGTGCCAGCAGTGAAGCGCTTTACAGCCCGAACACCGGGGAGCTGTTTTTT.

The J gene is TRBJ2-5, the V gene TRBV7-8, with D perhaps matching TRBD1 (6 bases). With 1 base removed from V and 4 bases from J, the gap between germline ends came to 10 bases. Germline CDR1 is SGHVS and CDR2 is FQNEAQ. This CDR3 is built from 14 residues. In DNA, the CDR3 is TGTGCCAGCAGCTTAGTTACAGGGCGAGAGACCCAGTACTTC. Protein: CASSLVTGRETQYF.

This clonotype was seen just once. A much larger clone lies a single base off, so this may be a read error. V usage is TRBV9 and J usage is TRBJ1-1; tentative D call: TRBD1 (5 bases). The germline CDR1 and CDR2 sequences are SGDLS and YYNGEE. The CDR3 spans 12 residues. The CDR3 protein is CVSSAGTTEAFF. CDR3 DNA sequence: TGTGTCAGCAGTGCCGGGACCACTGAAGCTTTCTTT.

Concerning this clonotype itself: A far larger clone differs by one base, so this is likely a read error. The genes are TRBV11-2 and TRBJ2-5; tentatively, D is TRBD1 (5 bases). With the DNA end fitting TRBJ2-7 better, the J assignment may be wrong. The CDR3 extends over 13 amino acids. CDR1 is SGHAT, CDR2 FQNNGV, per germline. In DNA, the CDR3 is TGTGCCAGCACCGCAGGGAAATCCCACGAGCAGTACTTC. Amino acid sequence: CASTAGKSHEQYF.

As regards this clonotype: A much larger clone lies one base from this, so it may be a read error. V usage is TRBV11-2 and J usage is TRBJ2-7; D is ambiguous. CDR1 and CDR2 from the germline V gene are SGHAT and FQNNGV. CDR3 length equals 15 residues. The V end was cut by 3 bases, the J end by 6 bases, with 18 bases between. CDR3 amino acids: CASSLDLNLSPEQYF. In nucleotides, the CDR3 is TGTGCCAGCAGCTTGGACCTGAACCTTTCCCCCGAGCAGTACTTC.

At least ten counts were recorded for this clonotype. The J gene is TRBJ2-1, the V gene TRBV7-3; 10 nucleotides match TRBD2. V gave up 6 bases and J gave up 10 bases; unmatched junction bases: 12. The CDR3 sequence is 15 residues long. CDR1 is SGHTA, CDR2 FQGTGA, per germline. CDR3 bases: TGTGCCAGCAGTTCCGGGACTAGCGAGTGGAACGAGCAGTTCTTC. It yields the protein CASSSGTSEWNEQFF.

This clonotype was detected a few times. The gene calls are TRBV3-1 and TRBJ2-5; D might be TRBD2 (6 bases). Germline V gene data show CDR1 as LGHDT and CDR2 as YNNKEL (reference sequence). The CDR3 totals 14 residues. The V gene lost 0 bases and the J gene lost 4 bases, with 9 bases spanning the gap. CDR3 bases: TGTGCCAGCAGCCAAGACGGGGGTATAGAGACCCAGTACTTC. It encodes CASSQDGGIETQYF.

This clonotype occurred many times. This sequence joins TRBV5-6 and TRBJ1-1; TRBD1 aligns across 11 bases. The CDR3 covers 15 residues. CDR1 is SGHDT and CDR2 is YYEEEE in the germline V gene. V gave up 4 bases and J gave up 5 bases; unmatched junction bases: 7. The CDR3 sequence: CASSGGDRGRTEAFF. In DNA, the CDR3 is TGTGCCAGCAGCGGAGGGGACAGGGGGAGAACTGAAGCTTTCTTT.

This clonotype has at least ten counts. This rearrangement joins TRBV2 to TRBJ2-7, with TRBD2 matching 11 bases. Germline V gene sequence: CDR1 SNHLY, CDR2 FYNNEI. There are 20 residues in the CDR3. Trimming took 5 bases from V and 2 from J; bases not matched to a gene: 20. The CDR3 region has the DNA TGTGCCAGCAGTCCCTCACTGGGAGGGACTAGCGGAGGTCCCCCCTACGAGCAGTACTTC. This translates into CASSPSLGGTSGGPPYEQYF.

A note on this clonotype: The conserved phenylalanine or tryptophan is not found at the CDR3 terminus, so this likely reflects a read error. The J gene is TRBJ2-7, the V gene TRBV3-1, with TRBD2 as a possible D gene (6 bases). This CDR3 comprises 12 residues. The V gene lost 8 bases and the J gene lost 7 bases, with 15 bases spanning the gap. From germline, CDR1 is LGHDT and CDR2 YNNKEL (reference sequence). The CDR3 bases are TGTGCCAGCTATAAACAGGAGGGTGAGCAGTACCTC. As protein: CASYKQEGEQYL.

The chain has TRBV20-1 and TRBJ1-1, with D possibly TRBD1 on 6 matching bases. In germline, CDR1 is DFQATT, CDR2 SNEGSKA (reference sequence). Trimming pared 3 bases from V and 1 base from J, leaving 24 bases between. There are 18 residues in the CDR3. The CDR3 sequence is CSASMGGTIATQNTEAFF. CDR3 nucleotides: TGCAGTGCTAGTATGGGGGGGACAATCGCGACCCAGAACACTGAAGCTTTCTTT.